This TCR beta chain was captured by sequencing in a study of T-cell reconstitution after alpha-beta-depleted transplantation in children. The CDR3 is made up of 15 amino acids. The germline V and J ends were trimmed by 6 bases and 0 bases, with 9 bases remaining between them. Germline loops: CDR1 MRHNA, CDR2 SNTAGT. Preparation of the TCRbeta library involved a method that used unique molecular identifiers. Each CDR3 protein gets one entry after TCRdb re-called the PCR reads with MiXCR. The sample has 500,000 or so distinct CDR3 sequences; 32% are singletons. This clonotype was observed a handful of times.

The source is a human donor who donated a stem cell graft to a child with aplastic anemia. The chain has TRBV6-4 and TRBJ2-6, with D perhaps matching TRBD1 (6 bases). The sequencing here drew on PBMCs from the stem cell graft donor, taken from the stem cell graft. For the CDR3, the DNA is TGTGCCAGCAGCGGGACAATCTCTGGGGCCAACGTCCTGACTTTC. Translation: CASSGTISGANVLTF.